This note documents a single T cell receptor (beta chain) sequence. Its antigen remains unknown. Measured with immunoSEQ multiplex PCR; TCRdb has only the in-frame clones, and not every one. Of about 29,000 clones in the sample, about 74% were seen once. This specimen belongs to a study of vaccination effects on CD4 cells after COVID-19. Study-level information: After the second dose, samples were taken at median day 72. Overall study findings and caveats: Late post-vaccination, clones induced by infection and those induced by vaccine underwent marked clonal contraction.

Expansion with viral peptide pools was applied to antigen-specific CD4+ T cells by the ViraFEST assay prior to sequencing. Following 10 days of culture, CD4+ T cells were isolated. Two-dose BNT162b2 or mRNA-1273 vaccination was given to participants. After over 1.5 million PBMC were placed in each well, they were cultured with approximately 9.1 IU/ml IL-2 and approximately 10 ug/ml peptides. The CDR3 has 18 residues. Germline V lookup: CDR1 SNHLY, CDR2 FYNNEI. Between the trimmed V and J ends, which lost 2 bases and 0 bases, there was a span of 17 bases. The source of this sequence is a human donor who received a COVID-19 vaccine. Sequencing was performed on CD4+ T cells from PBMCs cultured with HCoV-OC43 spike peptides, taken after COVID-19 vaccination. Subset denoted: HCoV-OC43 spike overlapping peptide pool stimulation. V is TRBV2 and J is TRBJ1-5; weak D call: TRBD1 (5 bases). The CDR3 DNA reads as TGTGCCAGCAGTGAACGTCTCCAGGGAACAGGTAGCAATCAGCCCCAGCATTTT. This translates into CASSERLQGTGSNQPQHF.